These 8 T cell receptor beta chains originate from one sample sequenced in a study of blood T cell repertoires in COVID-19. Clones were read by immunoSEQ multiplex PCR, and TCRdb kept only the in-frame ones, dropping some. The sample has under 350,000 clones, 80% to 90% seen once. Sequencing used PBMCs or T cells enriched from blood (not recorded which). Receptors were obtained from a man aged 25-45 years who had recovered from COVID-19.

The chain links TRBV5-1 to TRBJ2-3; unclear D gene. Germline CDR1 SGHRS, CDR2 YFSETQ. Trimming removed 6 bases from V and 3 bases from J, with 14 bases in between. The CDR3 loop spans 14 amino acids. CDR3 sequence (DNA): TGCGCCAGCACGAACCTCCCCGGGACAGATACGCAGTATTTT. Its translation is CASTNLPGTDTQYF.

The chain combines TRBV19 with TRBJ1-1, with D possibly TRBD1 on 6 matching bases. V was pared by 7 bases and J by 5 bases, with 8 bases between. The CDR3 totals 11 residues. The germline gives CDR1 LNHDA, CDR2 SQIVND (reference sequence). In DNA form, the CDR3 reads TGTGCCAGTACAGGGGAGACTGAAGCTTTCTTT. It is translated as CASTGETEAFF.

This clone was seen a few times. This chain uses TRBV5-1 with TRBJ1-2; 8 bases are shared with TRBD1. Germline-derived CDR1 and CDR2 are SGHRS and YFSETQ. V was clipped by 4 bases and J by 7 bases; unmatched bases: 12. This CDR3 has 15 amino acids. The CDR3 coding sequence is TGCGCCAGCAGCGGGGGGGACAGGCCTACATCTGGCTACACCTTC. Translation: CASSGGDRPTSGYTF.

Only a few counts were recorded for this clone. The CDR3 region has the DNA TGTGCCAGCAGCTTTGCCAGGGGGACATTCAATGAGCAGTTCTTC. This gives the protein CASSFARGTFNEQFF. The chain recombines TRBV7-9 with TRBJ2-1, with 7 bases lining up with TRBD1. With V trimmed by 3 bases and J by 6 bases, 8 bases remained unmatched. Germline V gives CDR1 SEHNR, CDR2 FQNEAQ (reference sequence). The CDR3 loop spans 15 amino acids. Based on the CDR3 plus reference TRBV7-9 and TRBJ2-1, the full variable domain is DTGVSQNPRHKITKRGQNVTFRCDPISEHNRLYWYRQTLGQGPEFLTYFQNEAQLEKSRLLSDRFSAERPKGSFSTLEIQRTEQGDSAMYLCASSFARGTFNEQFFGPGTRLTVL.

This clone was counted many times. The gene calls are TRBV6-5 and TRBJ2-2; tentatively, D is TRBD1 (5 bases). CDR3 length: 13 residues. CDR1 and CDR2 (germline): MNHEY, SVGAGI. With 8 bases removed from V and 3 bases from J, the gap between germline ends came to 10 bases. In nucleotides, the CDR3 is TGTGCCAGCGCAGGGCAGGACACCGGGGAGCTGTTTTTT. This encodes CASAGQDTGELFF.

The table lists this clone with a count of one. The V call is TRBV30, the J call TRBJ2-3; D is possibly TRBD2 (5 bases). In germline, CDR1 is GTSNPN, CDR2 SVGIG (reference sequence). The CDR3 extends over 14 amino acids. Trimming stripped 2 bases from V and 3 bases from J, with 12 bases between. The CDR3 region has the DNA TGTGCCTGGAGTAGTTCAGAGGGTACAGATACGCAGTATTTT. It encodes CAWSSSEGTDTQYF.

The chain couples TRBV30 to TRBJ1-4, with unresolved D. Trimming pared 4 bases from V and 7 bases from J, leaving 16 bases between. The V gene's germline CDR1 is GTSNPN and CDR2 SVGIG (reference sequence). This CDR3 region has 14 residues. CDR3 in amino acids: CAWTSWAPSEKLFF. For the CDR3, the DNA is TGTGCCTGGACTTCGTGGGCCCCATCTGAAAAACTGTTTTTT.

This clone was observed many times. The V gene is TRBV2, the J gene TRBJ2-7; 7 bases fit TRBD1. With 6 bases clipped from V and 4 bases from J, the junction kept 3 bases outside the gene matches. CDR3 size: 12 residues. Germline CDR1 is SNHLY and CDR2 is FYNNEI. CDR3 amino acids: CASSLQGYEQYF. CDR3 DNA: TGTGCCAGCAGCCTACAGGGGTACGAGCAGTACTTC.